The rows below give T cell receptor beta chains drawn from one sample of a study of cytomegalovirus exposure and HLA in healthy donors. This table comes from immunoSEQ multiplex PCR, and its TCRdb copy is limited to in-frame clones, with some not included. This table has around 55,000 clones, 70% to 75% appearing once. Material for sequencing was PBMCs. All receptors come from a man aged 35 to 55 in good health and CMV-seropositive. CDR3s include the opening cysteine and the closing phenylalanine or tryptophan.

v_gene,len,j_gene,CDR3aa
TRBV12-2,13,TRBJ1-1,CASRRGQRTEAFF
TRBV5-1,15,TRBJ2-2,CASSEGTGPTGELFF
TRBV29-1,15,TRBJ1-1,CSVVSQGAGNTEAFF
TRBV7-2,15,TRBJ2-1,CASSRAGGAYNEQFF
TRBV5-1,17,TRBJ2-7,CASSSRSDTGSSYEQYF
TRBV7-3,14,TRBJ2-5,CASSPGGARETQYF
TRBV5-1,14,TRBJ2-7,CASSWGDRGYEQYF
TRBV6-1,16,TRBJ1-3,CASSDAAGVGENTIYF
TRBV6-7,13,TRBJ2-7,CASSPDSLYEQYF
TRBV7-9,12,TRBJ2-7,CASSSGTGGFYF
TRBV27,15,TRBJ1-2,CASTFSRTGAYGYTF
TRBV6-5,14,TRBJ1-5,CASSAGGSNQPQHF
TRBV30,15,TRBJ2-5,CAWSRETGSPVAQYF
TRBV5-1,14,TRBJ2-3,CASRAQASTDTQYF
TRBV7-2,18,TRBJ2-6,CASSPFGRGPSGANVLTF
TRBV29-1,13,TRBJ1-1,CSVPGQLNTEAFF
TRBV30,11,TRBJ2-7,CAWSTGGEQYF
TRBV5-6,14,TRBJ1-2,CASSWQALLYGYTF
TRBV5-8,15,TRBJ1-5,CASSLRTGPNQPQHF
TRBV15,14,TRBJ1-2,CATSPRPESILSAF
TRBV4-1,17,TRBJ2-7,CASSQQPGTGSSYEQYF
TRBV19,16,TRBJ1-2,CASSPRGDRVNYGYTF
TRBV5-1,13,NA,CASSLVRGYEQYF
TRBV6-5,15,TRBJ2-5,CASSYSETGRETQYF
TRBV6-5,14,TRBJ2-5,CASSYSTGFETQYF
TRBV4-2,13,TRBJ2-5,CASSQGQQETQYF
TRBV6-5,15,TRBJ2-2,CASSYVAGGKRELFF
TRBV7-6,15,TRBJ1-1,CASRGSHLLNTEAFF
TRBV2,13,TRBJ2-5,CASRLADQETQYF
TRBV18,16,TRBJ2-2,CASNPSGDTNTGELFF
TRBV30,11,TRBJ2-3,CAWSITDTQYF
TRBV2,12,TRBJ1-6,CASTNYNSPLHF
TRBV7-9,15,TRBJ1-1,CASNLGTTTEARSHF
TRBV20-1,11,TRBJ2-7,CSARRGYEQYF
TRBV7-2,13,TRBJ1-1,CASSLFRKQEAFF
TRBV5-4,11,TRBJ2-2,CASGATGELFF
TRBV2,13,TRBJ2-2,CASSGLNTGELFF
TRBV5-4,16,TRBJ2-5,CASSRGTGNVPETQYF
TRBV7-6,16,TRBJ2-1,CASSSRSSGGDNEQFF
TRBV5-6,15,TRBJ1-2,CASSPRDRGGHGYTF
TRBV5-1,14,TRBJ2-1,CASSWTASYNEQFF
TRBV10-3,14,TRBJ2-7,CAIRPGQGSYEQYF
TRBV14,17,TRBJ2-5,CASSHPPRKGYQETQYF
TRBV11-2,12,TRBJ1-6,CASSFPDSPLHF
TRBV7-8,16,TRBJ1-2,CASSSRGTEINYGYTF
TRBV6-5,15,TRBJ1-1,CASSYTTGADTEAFF
TRBV2,13,TRBJ2-7,CASRAPTGYEQYF
TRBV2,14,TRBJ1-5,CASSVGTLNQPQHF
TRBV7-9,12,TRBJ1-6,CASSFGQGFLHF
TRBV5-4,16,TRBJ2-5,CASSLDTEEAAETQYF
TRBV5-1,15,TRBJ1-2,CASTQGQGKLYGYTF
TRBV28,14,TRBJ1-6,CASSLESGDSPLHF
TRBV7-9,12,TRBJ2-2,CASSRNTGELFF
TRBV18,11,TRBJ2-5,CASSPGQEQYF
TRBV7-9,13,TRBJ2-1,CASGRGQYNEQFF
TRBV2,14,TRBJ1-5,CASSFRGYNQPQHF
TRBV7-9,15,TRBJ2-2,CASNPTGGNTGELFF
TRBV5-4,17,TRBJ2-1,CASSPSRASGGHNEQFF
TRBV27,14,TRBJ1-2,CASSPRKGEYGYTF
TRBV5-6,15,TRBJ1-1,CASSSNQGTDTEAFF